One and the same sample provided the 5 T cell receptor beta chains below, sequenced in a study of response to subunit inactivated influenza vaccine listed by TCRdb under 2018. Library method: RT-PCR. The sequencing machine was an Illumina HiSeq 2500. The public reads were run again by TCRdb, first through fastp at Q25 and then through MiXCR, and only productive beta chains were kept. Records with the same CDR3 protein are collapsed into one entry carrying the most frequent genes and DNA. For this sample there are about 150,000 distinct CDR3 sequences; around 10% appear just once. Roughly a third of the sample is held by the ten biggest clonotypes. The specimen was CD8+ T cells sorted from PBMCs, collected less than 30 months after vaccination. These receptors were obtained from a man between 50 and 69 years old who received an inactivated influenza vaccine. Donor details come from another sample of the same person, matched by shared clones.

This clonotype showed up many times. The CDR3 DNA is TGCGCCAGCAGCCAAGAGAGGTTCGAGACAGGGGTCTCTGGGGCCAACGTCCTGACTTTC. This encodes CASSQERFETGVSGANVLTF. The chain employs TRBV4-3 and TRBJ2-6; 8 nucleotides agree with TRBD1. The ends lost 0 bases at V and 0 bases at J; junction bases unmatched: 10. This CDR3 is 20 amino acids long. Germline V gene lookup returns CDR1 LGHNA and CDR2 YSLEER.

This clonotype appeared many times. This chain links TRBV6-2 or TRBV6-3 with TRBJ1-1, with 9 positions matching TRBD1. In germline, CDR1 is MNHEY, CDR2 SVGEGT. The CDR3 extends over 14 amino acids. Unmatched junction bases numbered 4, after V lost 5 bases and J lost 3 bases. This chain's CDR3 is CASSPDRGYTEAFF. In DNA form, the CDR3 reads TGTGCCAGCAGTCCGGACAGGGGTTACACTGAAGCTTTCTTT.

The CDR3 spells CASSGDPPETQYF. In DNA form, the CDR3 reads TGTGCCAGCAGTGGGGACCCACCCGAGACCCAGTACTTC. This sequence joins TRBV12-3 or TRBV12-4 and TRBJ2-5, with D tentatively TRBD1 or TRBD2 (5 bases each). Trimming took off 5 bases at V and 5 bases at J, with 12 bases between the two ends. The CDR3 has 13 amino acids.

This clonotype was counted once. The gene calls are TRBV6-2 or TRBV6-3 and TRBJ2-7, with D hard to call. The CDR3 runs to 13 residues. Germline CDR1 is MNHEY and CDR2 is SVGEGT. The ends were cut back, 2 bases at V and 5 bases at J, with 10 bases in the middle. CDR3 in DNA: TGTGCCAGCAGTTACCTCCAAGGACACGAGCAGTACTTC. Translating gives CASSYLQGHEQYF.

This clonotype has more than one count but fewer than ten. The chain joins TRBV12-3 or TRBV12-4 to TRBJ2-3; tentatively, D is TRBD2 (5 bases). The CDR3 contains 13 residues. V gave up 3 bases and J gave up 4 bases, with 8 bases separating them. Here the CDR3 reads CASSFERPDTQYF. The CDR3, as DNA: TGTGCCAGCAGTTTTGAGCGGCCAGATACGCAGTATTTT.